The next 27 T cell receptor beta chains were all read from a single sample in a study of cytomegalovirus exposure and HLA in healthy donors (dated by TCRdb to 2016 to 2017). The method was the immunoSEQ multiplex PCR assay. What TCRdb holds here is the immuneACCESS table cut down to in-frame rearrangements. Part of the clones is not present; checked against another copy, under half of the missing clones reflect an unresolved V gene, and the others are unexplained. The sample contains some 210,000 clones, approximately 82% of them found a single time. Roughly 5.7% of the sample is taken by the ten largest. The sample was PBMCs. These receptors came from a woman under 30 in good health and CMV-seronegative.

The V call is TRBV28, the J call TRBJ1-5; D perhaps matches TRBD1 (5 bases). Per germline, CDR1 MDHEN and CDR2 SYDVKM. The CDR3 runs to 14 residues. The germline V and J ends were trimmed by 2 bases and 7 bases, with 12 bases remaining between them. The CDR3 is CASSLPPRGQPQHF. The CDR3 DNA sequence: TGTGCCAGCAGTTTACCCCCTCGGGGGCAGCCCCAGCATTTT.

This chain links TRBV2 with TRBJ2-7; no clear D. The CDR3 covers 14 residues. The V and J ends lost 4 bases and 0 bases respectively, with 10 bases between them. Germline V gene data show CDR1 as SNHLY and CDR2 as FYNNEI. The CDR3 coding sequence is TGTGCCAGCAGTGCTGGTAGGCGCTCCTACGAGCAGTACTTC. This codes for CASSAGRRSYEQYF.

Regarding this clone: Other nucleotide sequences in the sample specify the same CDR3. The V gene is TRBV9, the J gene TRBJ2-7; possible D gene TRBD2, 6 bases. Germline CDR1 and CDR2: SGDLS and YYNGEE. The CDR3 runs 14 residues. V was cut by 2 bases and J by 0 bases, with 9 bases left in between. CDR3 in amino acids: CASSVGGSSYEQYF. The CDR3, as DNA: TGTGCCAGCAGCGTCGGAGGGAGCTCCTACGAGCAGTACTTC.

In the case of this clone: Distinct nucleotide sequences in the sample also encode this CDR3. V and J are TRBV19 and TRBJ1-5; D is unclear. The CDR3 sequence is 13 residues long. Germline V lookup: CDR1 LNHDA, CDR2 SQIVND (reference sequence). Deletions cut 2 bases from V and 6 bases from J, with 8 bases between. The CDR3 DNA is TGTGCCAGTAGTATACTTAGAAGTCAGCCCCAGCATTTT. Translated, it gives CASSILRSQPQHF. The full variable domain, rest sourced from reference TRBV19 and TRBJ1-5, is DGGITQSPKYLFRKEGQNVTLSCEQNLNHDAMYWYRQDPGQGLRLIYYSQIVNDFQKGDIAEGYSVSREKKESFPLTVTSAQKNPTAFYLCASSILRSQPQHFGDGTRLSIL.

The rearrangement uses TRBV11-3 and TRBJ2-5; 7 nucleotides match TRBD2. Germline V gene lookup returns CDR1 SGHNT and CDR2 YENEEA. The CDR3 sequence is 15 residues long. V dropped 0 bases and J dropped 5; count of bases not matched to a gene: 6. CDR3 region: CASSLDPGTTETQYF. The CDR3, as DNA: TGTGCCAGCAGCTTAGATCCCGGGACTACGGAGACCCAGTACTTC.

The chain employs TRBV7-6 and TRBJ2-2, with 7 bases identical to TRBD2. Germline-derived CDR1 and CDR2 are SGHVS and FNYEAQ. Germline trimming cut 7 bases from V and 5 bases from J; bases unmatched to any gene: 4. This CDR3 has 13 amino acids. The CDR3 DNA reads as TGTGCCAGCACCCCCGGGGGGACCGGGGAGCTGTTTTTT. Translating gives CASTPGGTGELFF.

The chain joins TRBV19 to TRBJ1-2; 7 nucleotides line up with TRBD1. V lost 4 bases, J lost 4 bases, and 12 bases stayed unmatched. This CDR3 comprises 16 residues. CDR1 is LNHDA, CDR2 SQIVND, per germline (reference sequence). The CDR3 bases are TGTGCCAGTAGTAAAGTGGGGACAGTGGGGATCTATGGCTACACCTTC. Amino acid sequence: CASSKVGTVGIYGYTF.

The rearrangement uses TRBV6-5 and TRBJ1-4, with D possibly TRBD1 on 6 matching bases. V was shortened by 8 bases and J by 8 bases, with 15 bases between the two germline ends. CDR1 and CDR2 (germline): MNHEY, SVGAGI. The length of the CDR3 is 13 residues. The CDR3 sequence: CASGRGRWEKLFF. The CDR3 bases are TGTGCCAGCGGCCGGGGGCGCTGGGAAAAACTGTTTTTT.

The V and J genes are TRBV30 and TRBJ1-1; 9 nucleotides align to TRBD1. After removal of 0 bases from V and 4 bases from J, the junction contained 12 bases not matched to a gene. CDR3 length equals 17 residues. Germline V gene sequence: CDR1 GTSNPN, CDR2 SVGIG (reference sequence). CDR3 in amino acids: CAWSVGDLGQGGTEAFF. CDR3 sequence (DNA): TGTGCCTGGAGTGTAGGAGATTTGGGACAGGGAGGCACTGAAGCTTTCTTT.

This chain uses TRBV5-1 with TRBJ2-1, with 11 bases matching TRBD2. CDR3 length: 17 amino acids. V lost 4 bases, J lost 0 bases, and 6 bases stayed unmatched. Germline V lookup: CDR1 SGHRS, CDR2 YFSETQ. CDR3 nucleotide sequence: TGCGCCAGCAGCCCGGGACTAGCGGTCCTCTCCTACAATGAGCAGTTCTTC. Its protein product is CASSPGLAVLSYNEQFF.

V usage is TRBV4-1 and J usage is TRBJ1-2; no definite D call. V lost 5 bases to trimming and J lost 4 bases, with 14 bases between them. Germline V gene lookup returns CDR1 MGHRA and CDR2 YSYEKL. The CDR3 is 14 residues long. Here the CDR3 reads CASSARVPPYGYTF. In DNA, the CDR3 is TGCGCCAGCAGCGCCCGGGTCCCACCCTATGGCTACACCTTC.

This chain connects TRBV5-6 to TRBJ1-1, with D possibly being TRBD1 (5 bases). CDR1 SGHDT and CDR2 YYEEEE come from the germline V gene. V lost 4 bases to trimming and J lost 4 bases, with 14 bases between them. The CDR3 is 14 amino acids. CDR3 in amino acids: CASSVNGGVTEAFF. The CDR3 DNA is TGTGCCAGCAGCGTGAACGGGGGGGTCACTGAAGCTTTCTTT.

The CDR3 nucleotides are TGTGCCTGGACCCCCGAAGGAACAGCTGCAACTAATGAAAAACTGTTTTTT. It yields the protein CAWTPEGTAATNEKLFF. The V call is TRBV30, the J call TRBJ1-4; D unclear. This CDR3 is built from 17 residues. The germline gives CDR1 GTSNPN, CDR2 SVGIG (reference sequence). Trimming stripped 4 bases from V and 0 bases from J, with 18 bases between.

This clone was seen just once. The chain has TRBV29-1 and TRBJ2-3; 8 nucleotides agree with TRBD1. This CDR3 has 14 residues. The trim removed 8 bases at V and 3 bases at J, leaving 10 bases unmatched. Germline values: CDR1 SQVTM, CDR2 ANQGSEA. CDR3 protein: CSFRTGFLTDTQYF. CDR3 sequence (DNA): TGCAGCTTCCGGACAGGGTTTTTGACAGATACGCAGTATTTT.

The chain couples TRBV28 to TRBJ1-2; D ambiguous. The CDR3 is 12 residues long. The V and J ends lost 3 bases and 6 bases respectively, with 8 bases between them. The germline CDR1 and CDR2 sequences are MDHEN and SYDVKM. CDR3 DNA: TGTGCCAGCAGTTTGGGCGGGAATGGCTACACCTTC. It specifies CASSLGGNGYTF.

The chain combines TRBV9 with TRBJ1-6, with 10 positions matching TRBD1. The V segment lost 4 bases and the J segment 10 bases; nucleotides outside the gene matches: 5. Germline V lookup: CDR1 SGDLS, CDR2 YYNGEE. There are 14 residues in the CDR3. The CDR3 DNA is TGTGCCAGCAGCAGACAGGGGGCCAGATCACCCCTCCACTTT. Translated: CASSRQGARSPLHF.

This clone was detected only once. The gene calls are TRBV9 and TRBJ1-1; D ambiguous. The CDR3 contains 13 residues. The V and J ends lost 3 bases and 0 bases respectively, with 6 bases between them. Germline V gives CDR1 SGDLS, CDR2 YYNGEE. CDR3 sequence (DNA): TGTGCCAGCAGCGGACACATGAACACTGAAGCTTTCTTT. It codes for CASSGHMNTEAFF.

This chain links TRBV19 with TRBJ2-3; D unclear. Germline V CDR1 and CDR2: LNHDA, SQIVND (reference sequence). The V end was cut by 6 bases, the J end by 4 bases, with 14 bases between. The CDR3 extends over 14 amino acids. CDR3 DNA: TGTGCCAGTAGCGAAACCCGACAAGCAGATACGCAGTATTTT. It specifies CASSETRQADTQYF.

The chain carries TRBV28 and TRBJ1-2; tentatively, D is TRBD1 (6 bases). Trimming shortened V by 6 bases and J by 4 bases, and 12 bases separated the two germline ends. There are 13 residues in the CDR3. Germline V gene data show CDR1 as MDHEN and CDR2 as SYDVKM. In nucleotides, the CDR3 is TGTGCCAGCAGGCCGGGGGGCCCCTATGGCTACACCTTC. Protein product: CASRPGGPYGYTF.

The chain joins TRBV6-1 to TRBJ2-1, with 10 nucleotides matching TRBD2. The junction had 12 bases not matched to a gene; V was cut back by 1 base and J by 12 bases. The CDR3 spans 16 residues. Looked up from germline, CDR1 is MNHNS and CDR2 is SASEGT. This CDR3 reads CASSEGIAGGRQGQFF. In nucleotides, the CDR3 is TGTGCCAGCAGTGAAGGAATAGCGGGGGGCCGTCAAGGGCAGTTCTTC.

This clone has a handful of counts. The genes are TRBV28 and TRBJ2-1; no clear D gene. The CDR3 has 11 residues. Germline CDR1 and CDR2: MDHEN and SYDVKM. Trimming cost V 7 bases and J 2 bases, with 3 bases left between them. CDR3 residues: CASTAYNEQFF. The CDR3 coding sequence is TGTGCCAGCACAGCCTACAATGAGCAGTTCTTC. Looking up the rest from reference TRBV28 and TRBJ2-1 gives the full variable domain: DVKVTQSSRYLVKRTGEKVFLECVQDMDHENMFWYRQDPGLGLRLIYFSYDVKMKEKGDIPEGYSVSREKKERFSLILESASTNQTSMYLCASTAYNEQFFGPGTRLTVL.

CDR3 DNA: TGTGCCACCAGCAGACTGGCGGGAGGGCTAAGGAGCGAGCAGTACTTC. Protein product: CATSRLAGGLRSEQYF. The chain is built from TRBV15 and TRBJ2-7; 9 bases are shared with TRBD2. Germline V CDR1 and CDR2: LNHNV, YYDKDF (reference sequence). This CDR3 has 16 residues. V shed 2 bases, J shed 6 bases, and the junction held 11 bases outside the gene matches. Filled out from reference TRBV15 and TRBJ2-7, the complete variable domain reads DAMVIQNPRYQVTQFGKPVTLSCSQTLNHNVMYWYQQKSSQAPKLLFHYYDKDFNNEADTPDNFQSRRPNTSFCFLDIRSPGLGDTAMYLCATSRLAGGLRSEQYFGPGTRLTVT.

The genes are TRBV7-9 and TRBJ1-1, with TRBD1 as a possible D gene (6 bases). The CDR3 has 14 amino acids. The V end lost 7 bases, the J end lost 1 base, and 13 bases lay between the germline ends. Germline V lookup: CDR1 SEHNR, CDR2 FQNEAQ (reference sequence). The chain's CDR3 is CASTSGGQNTEAFF. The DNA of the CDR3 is TGTGCCAGCACCTCGGGGGGGCAGAACACTGAAGCTTTCTTT.

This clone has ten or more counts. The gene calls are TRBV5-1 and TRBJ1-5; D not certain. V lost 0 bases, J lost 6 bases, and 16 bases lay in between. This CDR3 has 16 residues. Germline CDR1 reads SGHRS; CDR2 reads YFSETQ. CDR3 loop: CASSLAESGSGQPQHF. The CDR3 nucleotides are TGCGCCAGCAGCTTGGCCGAGTCTGGTTCGGGTCAGCCCCAGCATTTT.

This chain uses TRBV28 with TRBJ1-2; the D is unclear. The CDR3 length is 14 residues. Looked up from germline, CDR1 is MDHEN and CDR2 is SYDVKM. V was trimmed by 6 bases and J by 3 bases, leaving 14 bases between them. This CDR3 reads CASRSFGKDYGYTF. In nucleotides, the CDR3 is TGTGCCAGCAGAAGTTTTGGGAAAGACTATGGCTACACCTTC.

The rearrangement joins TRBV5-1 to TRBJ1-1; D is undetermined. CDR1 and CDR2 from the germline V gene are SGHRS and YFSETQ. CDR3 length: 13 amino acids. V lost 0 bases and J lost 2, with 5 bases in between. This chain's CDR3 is CASSLEVNTEAFF. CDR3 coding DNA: TGCGCCAGCAGCTTGGAAGTAAACACTGAAGCTTTCTTT. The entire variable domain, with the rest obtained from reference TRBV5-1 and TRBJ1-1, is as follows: KAGVTQTPRYLIKTRGQQVTLSCSPISGHRSVSWYQQTPGQGLQFLFEYFSETQRNKGNFPGRFSGRQFSNSRSEMNVSTLELGDSALYLCASSLEVNTEAFFGQGTRLTVV.

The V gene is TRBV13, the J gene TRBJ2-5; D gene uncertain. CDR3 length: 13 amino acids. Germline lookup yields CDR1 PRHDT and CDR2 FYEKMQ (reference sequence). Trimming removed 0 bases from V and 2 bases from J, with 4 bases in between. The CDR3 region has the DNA TGTGCCAGCAGCTTAGGACAGCAAGAGACCCAGTACTTC. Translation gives CASSLGQQETQYF.